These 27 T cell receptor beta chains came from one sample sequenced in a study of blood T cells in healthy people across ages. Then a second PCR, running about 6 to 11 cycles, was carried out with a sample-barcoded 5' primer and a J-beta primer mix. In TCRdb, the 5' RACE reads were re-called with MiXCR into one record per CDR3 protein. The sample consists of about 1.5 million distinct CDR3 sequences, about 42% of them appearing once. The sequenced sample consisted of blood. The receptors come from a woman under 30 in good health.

The CDR3 DNA follows: TGTGCCAGCAGCGCTAGCGGGAGGGCAGATACGCAGTATTTT. This gives the protein CASSASGRADTQYF. The V gene is TRBV7-9, the J gene TRBJ2-3; TRBD2 aligns across 12 bases. Per germline, CDR1 SEHNR and CDR2 FQNEAQ (reference sequence). Trimming cost V 5 bases and J 4 bases; bases outside gene matches: 1. The CDR3 length is 14 residues.

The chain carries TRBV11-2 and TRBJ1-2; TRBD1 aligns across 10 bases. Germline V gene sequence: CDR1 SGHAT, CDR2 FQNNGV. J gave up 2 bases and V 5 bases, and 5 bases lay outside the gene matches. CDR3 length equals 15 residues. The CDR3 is CASSNDRGPNYGYTF. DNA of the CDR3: TGTGCCAGCAGCAACGACAGGGGGCCCAACTATGGCTACACCTTC.

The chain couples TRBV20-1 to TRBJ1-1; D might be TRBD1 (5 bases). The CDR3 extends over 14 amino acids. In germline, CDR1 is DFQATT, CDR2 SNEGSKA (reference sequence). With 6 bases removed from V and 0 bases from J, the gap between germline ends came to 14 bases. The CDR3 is CSAPSPGMNTEAFF. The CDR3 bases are TGCAGTGCCCCTTCCCCAGGGATGAACACTGAAGCTTTCTTT.

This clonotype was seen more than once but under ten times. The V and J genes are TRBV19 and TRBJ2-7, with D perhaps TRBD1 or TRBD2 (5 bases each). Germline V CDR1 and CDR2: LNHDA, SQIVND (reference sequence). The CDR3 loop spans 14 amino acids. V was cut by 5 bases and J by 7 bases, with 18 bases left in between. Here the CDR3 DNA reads TGTGCCAGTAGTGAGGGGCGGACCCTCCCTGAGCAGTACTTC. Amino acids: CASSEGRTLPEQYF. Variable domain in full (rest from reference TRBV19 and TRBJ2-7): DGGITQSPKYLFRKEGQNVTLSCEQNLNHDAMYWYRQDPGQGLRLIYYSQIVNDFQKGDIAEGYSVSREKKESFPLTVTSAQKNPTAFYLCASSEGRTLPEQYFGPGTRLTVT.

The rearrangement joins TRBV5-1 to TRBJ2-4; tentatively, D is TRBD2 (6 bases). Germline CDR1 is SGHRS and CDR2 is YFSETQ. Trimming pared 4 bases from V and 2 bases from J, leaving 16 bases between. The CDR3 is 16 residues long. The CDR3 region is CASSVGTVGPKNIQYF. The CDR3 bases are TGCGCCAGCAGCGTTGGGACTGTAGGGCCCAAAAACATTCAGTACTTC.

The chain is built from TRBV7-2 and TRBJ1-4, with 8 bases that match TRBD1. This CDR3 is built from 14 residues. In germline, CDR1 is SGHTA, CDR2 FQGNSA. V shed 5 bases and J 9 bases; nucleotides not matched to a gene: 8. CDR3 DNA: TGTGCCAGCAGCCACGACAGGGGCTCTCAAAAACTGTTTTTT. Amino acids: CASSHDRGSQKLFF.

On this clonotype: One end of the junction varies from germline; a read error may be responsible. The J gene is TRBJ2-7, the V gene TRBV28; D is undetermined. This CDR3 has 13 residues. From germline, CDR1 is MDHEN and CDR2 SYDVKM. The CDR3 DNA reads TGTACCAGCAGGTCAGTGTCGTCCTACGAGCAGTACTTC. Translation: CTSRSVSSYEQYF.

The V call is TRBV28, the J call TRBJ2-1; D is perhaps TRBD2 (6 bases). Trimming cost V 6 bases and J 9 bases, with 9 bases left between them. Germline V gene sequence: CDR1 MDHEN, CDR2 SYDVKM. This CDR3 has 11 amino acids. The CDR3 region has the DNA TGTGCCAGCAGACTTAGCGGTGAGCAGTTCTTC. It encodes CASRLSGEQFF.

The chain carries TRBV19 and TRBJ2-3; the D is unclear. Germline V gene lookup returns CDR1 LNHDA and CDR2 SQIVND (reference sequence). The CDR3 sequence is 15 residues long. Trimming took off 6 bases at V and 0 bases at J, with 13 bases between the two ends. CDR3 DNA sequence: TGTGCCAGTAGGATGTACTCCTCTAGCACAGATACGCAGTATTTT. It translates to CASRMYSSSTDTQYF.

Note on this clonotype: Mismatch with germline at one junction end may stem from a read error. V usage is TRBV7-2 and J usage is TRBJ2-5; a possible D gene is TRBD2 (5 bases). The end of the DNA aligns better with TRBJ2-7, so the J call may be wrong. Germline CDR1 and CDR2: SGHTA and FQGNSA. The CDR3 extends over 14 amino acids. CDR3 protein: CVSSMSGSASEQYF. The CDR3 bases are TGTGTCAGCAGCATGAGCGGAAGCGCTTCCGAGCAGTACTTC.

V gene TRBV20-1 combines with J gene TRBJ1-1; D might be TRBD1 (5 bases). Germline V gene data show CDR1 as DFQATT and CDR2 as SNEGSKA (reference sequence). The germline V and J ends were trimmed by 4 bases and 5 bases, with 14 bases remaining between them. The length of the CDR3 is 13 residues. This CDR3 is CSATWPGRTEAFF. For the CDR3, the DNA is TGCAGTGCTACCTGGCCAGGGCGGACTGAAGCTTTCTTT.

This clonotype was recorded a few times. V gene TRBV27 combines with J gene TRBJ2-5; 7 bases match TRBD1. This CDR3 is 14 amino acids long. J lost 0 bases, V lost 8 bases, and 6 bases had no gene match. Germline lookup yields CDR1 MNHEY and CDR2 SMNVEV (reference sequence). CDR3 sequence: CASWLDRDQETQYF. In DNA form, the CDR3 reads TGTGCCAGCTGGCTCGACAGGGACCAAGAGACCCAGTACTTC.

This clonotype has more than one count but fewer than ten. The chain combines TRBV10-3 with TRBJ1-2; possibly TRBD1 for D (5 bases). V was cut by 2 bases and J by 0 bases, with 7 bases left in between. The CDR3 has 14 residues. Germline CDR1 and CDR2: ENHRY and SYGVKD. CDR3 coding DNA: TGTGCCATCAGTGAGATACAGGCTAACTATGGCTACACCTTC. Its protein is CAISEIQANYGYTF.

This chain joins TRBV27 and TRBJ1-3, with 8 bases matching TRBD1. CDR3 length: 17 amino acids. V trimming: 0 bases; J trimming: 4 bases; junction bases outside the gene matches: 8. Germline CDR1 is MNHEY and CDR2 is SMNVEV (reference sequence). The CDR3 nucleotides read TGTGCCAGCAGTTTATCAAGCCCCGGACAGGGCGGAAACACCATATATTTT. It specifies CASSLSSPGQGGNTIYF.

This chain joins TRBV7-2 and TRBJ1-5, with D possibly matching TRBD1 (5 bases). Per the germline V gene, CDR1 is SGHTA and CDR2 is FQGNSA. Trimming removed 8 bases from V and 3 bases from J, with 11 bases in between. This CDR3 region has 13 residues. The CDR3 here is CASGARNNQPQHF. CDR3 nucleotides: TGTGCCAGCGGGGCGAGAAACAATCAGCCCCAGCATTTT.

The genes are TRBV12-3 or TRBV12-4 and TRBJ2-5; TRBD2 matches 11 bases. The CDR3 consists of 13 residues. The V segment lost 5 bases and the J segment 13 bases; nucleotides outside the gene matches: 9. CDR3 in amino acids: CASSPYSGGVLYF. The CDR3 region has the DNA TGTGCCAGCAGTCCGTATAGCGGGGGGGTTCTGTACTTC.

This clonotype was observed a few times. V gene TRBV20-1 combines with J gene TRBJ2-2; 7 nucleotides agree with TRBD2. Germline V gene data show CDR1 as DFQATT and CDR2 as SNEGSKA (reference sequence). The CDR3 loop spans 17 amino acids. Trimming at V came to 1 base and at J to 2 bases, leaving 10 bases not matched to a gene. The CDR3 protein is CSARGLGGRENTGELFF. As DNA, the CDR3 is TGCAGTGCTAGAGGCCTGGGCGGGAGAGAAAACACCGGGGAGCTGTTTTTT.

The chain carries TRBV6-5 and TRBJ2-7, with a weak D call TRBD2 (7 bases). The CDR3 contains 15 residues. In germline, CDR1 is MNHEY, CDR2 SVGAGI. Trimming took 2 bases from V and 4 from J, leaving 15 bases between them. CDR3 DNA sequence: TGTGCCAGCAGTTACGGGAGGGGGATTGTTTACGAGCAGTACTTC. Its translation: CASSYGRGIVYEQYF.

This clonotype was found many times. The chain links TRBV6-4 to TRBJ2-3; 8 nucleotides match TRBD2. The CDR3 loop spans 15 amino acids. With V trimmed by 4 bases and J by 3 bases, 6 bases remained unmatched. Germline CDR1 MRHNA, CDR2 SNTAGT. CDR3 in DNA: TGTGCCAGCAGTGCTCAAGCGGGAGCGACAGATACGCAGTATTTT. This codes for CASSAQAGATDTQYF.

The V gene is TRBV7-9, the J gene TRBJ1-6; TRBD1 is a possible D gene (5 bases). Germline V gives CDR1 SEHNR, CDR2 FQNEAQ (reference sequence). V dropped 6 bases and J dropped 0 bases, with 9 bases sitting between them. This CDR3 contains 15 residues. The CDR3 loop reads CASRLGDSYNSPLHF. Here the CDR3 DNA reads TGTGCCAGCAGGCTAGGGGACTCCTATAATTCACCCCTCCACTTT.

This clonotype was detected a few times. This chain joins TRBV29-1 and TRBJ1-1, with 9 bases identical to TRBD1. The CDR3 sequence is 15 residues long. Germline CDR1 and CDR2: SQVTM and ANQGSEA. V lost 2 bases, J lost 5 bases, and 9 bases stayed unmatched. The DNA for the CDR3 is TGCAGCGTTGAACTACAGGGGGCATCGGGGACTGAAGCTTTCTTT. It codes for CSVELQGASGTEAFF.

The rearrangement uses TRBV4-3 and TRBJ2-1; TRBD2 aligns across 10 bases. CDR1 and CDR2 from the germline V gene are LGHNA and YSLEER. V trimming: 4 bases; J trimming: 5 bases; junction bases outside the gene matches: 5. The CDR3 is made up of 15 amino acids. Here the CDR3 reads CASSLKREGDNEQFF. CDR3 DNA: TGCGCCAGCAGCCTAAAGCGGGAGGGGGACAATGAGCAGTTCTTC.

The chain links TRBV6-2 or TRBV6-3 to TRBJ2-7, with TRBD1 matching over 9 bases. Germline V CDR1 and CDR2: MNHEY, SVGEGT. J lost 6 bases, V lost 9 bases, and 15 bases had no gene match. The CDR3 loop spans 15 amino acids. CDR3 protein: CASNLGGTGLGEQYF. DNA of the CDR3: TGTGCCAGTAATCTCGGCGGGACAGGGTTAGGCGAGCAGTACTTC.

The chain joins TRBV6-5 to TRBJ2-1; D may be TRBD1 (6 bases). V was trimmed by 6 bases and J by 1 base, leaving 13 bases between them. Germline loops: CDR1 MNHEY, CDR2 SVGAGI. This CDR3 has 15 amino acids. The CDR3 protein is CASRQGPGSYNEQFF. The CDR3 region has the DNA TGTGCCAGCAGACAGGGCCCCGGGTCCTACAATGAGCAGTTCTTC.

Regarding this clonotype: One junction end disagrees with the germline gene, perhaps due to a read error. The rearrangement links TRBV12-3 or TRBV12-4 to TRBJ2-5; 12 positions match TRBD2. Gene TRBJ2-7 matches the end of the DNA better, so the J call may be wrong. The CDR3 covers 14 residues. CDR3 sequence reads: CTSSFELAGGEQYF. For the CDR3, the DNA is TGTACCAGCAGTTTCGAACTAGCGGGAGGCGAGCAGTACTTC.

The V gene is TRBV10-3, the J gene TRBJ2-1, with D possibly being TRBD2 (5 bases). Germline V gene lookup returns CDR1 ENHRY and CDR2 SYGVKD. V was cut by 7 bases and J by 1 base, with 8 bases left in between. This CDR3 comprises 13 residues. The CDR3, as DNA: TGTGCCATCAATAGCGTATCCTACAATGAGCAGTTCTTC. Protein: CAINSVSYNEQFF.

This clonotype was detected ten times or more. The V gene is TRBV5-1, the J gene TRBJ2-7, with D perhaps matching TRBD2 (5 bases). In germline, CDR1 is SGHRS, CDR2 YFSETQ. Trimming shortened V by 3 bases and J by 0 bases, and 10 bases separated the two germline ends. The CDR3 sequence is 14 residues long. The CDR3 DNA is TGCGCCAGCAGCTCACACAGCGGCTCCTACGAGCAGTACTTC. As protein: CASSSHSGSYEQYF.